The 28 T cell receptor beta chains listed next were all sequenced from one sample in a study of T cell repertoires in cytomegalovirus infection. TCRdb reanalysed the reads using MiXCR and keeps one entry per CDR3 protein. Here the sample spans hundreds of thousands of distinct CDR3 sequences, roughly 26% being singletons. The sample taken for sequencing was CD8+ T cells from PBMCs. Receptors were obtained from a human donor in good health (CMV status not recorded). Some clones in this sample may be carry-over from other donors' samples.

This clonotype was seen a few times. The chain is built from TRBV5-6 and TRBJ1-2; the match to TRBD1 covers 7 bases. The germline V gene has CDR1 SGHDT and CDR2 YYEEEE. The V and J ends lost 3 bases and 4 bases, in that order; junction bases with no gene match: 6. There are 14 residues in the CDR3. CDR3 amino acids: CASSSIRDSYGYTF. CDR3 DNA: TGTGCCAGCAGCTCTATCCGGGACAGCTATGGCTACACCTTC.

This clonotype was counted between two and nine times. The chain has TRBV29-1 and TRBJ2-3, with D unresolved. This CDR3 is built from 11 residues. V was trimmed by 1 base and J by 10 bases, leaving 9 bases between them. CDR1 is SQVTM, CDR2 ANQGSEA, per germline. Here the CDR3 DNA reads TGCAGCGTTGAAGTGGTAGGTTCGCAGTATTTT. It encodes CSVEVVGSQYF.

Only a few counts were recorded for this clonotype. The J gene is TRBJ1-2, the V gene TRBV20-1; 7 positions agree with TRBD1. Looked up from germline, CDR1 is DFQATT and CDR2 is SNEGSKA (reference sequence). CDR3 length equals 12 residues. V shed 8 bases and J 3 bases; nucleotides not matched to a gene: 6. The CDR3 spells CSSGTEDYGYTF. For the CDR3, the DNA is TGCAGTTCCGGGACAGAGGACTATGGCTACACCTTC.

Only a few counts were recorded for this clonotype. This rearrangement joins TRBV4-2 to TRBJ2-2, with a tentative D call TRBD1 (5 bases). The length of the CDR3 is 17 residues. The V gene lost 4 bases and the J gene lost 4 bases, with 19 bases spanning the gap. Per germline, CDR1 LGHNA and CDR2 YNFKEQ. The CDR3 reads CASSRSGTGLFTGELFF. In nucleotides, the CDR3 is TGTGCCAGCAGCCGATCGGGCACAGGATTATTCACCGGGGAGCTGTTTTTT.

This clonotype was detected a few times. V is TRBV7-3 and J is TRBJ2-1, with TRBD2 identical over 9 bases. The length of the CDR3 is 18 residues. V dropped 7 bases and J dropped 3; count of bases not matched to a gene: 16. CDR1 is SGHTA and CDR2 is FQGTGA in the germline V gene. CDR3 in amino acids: CASTKVLVAGAFYNEQFF. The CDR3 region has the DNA TGTGCCAGCACCAAAGTACTGGTAGCGGGGGCATTCTACAATGAGCAGTTCTTC. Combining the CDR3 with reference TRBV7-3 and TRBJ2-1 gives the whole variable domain GAGVSQTPSNKVTEKGKYVELRCDPISGHTALYWYRQSLGQGPEFLIYFQGTGAADDSGLPNDRFFAVRPEGSVSTLKIQRTERGDSAVYLCASTKVLVAGAFYNEQFFGPGTRLTVL.

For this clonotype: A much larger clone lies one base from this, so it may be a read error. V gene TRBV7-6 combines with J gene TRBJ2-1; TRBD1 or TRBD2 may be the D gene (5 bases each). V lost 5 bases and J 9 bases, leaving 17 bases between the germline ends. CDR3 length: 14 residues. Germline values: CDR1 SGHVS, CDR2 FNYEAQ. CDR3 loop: CASSPYPGPTEQFF. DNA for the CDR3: TGTGCCAGCAGCCCTTACCCGGGGCCGACTGAGCAGTTCTTC.

The CDR3 DNA reads TGTGCCAGCAGCCTGTGGGCAGGGGGCAAGAATTCACCCCTCCACTTT. Its protein product is CASSLWAGGKNSPLHF. The rearrangement uses TRBV7-3 and TRBJ1-6, with 8 bases aligning to TRBD1. Germline trimming cut 5 bases from V and 7 bases from J; bases unmatched to any gene: 10. CDR3 length: 16 amino acids. CDR1 is SGHTA, CDR2 FQGTGA, per germline.

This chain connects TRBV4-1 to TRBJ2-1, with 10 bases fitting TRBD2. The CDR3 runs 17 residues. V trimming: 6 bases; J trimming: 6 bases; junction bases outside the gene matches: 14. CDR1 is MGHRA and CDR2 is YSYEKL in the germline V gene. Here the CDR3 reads CASSIAGGSDPTNEQFF. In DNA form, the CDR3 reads TGCGCCAGCAGTATAGCGGGGGGTTCCGACCCTACCAATGAGCAGTTCTTC.

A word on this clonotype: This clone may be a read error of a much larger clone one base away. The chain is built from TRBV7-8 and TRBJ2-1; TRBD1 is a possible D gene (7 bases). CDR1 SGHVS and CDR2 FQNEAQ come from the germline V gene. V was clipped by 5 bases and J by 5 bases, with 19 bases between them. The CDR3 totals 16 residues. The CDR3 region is CASSLQGTQPHNEQFF. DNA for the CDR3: TGTGCCAGCAGCCTACAGGGGACTCAACCCCACAATGAGCAGTTCTTC.

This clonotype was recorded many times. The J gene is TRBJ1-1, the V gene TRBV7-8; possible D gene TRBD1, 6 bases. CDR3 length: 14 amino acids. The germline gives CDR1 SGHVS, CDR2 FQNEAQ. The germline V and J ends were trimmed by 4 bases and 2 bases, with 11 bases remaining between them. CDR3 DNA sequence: TGTGCCAGCAGCTCCGGAGGGGGAAACACTGAAGCTTTCTTT. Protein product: CASSSGGGNTEAFF.

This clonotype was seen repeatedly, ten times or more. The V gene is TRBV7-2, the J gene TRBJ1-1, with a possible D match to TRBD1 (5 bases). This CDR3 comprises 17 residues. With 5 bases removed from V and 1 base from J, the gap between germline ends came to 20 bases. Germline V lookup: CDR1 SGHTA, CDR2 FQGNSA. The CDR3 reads CASSLTVPGRRNTEAFF. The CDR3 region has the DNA TGTGCCAGCAGCCTGACAGTGCCTGGTCGTAGGAACACTGAAGCTTTCTTT.

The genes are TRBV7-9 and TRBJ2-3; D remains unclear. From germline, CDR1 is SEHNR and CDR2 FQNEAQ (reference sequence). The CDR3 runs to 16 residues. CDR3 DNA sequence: TGTGCGCTAGAAACCGACGTAATGCTTAGCACAGATACGCAGTATTTT. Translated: CALETDVMLSTDTQYF. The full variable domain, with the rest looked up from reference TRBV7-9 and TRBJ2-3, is DTGVSQNPRHKITKRGQNVTFRCDPISEHNRLYWYRQTLGQGPEFLTYFQNEAQLEKSRLLSDRFSAERPKGSFSTLEIQRTEQGDSAMYLCALETDVMLSTDTQYFGPGTRLTVL.

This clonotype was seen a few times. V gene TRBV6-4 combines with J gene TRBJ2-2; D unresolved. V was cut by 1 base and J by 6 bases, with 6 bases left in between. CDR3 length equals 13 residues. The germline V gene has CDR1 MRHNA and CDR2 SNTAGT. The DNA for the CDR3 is TGTGCCAGCAGTGACTTCGACTCCGGGGAGCTGTTTTTT. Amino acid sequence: CASSDFDSGELFF.

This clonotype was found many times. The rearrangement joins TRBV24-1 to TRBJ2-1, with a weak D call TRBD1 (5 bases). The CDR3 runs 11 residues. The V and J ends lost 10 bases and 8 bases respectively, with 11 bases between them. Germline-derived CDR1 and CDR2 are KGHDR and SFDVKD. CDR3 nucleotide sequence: TGTGCCACAGGGGAAGACCATGAGCAGTTCTTC. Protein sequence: CATGEDHEQFF.

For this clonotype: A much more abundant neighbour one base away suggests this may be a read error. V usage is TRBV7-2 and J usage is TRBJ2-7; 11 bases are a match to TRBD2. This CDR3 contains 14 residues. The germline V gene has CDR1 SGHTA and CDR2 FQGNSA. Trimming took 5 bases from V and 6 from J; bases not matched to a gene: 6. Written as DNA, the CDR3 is TGTGCCAGCAGCCCGACTAGCGGGGAGTGCGAGCAGTACTTC. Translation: CASSPTSGECEQYF.

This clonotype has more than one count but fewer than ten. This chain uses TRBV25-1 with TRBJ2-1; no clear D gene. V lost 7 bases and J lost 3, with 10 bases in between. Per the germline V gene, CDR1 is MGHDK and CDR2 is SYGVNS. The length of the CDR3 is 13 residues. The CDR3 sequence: CASTDRVYNEQFF. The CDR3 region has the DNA TGTGCCAGCACGGATAGGGTCTACAATGAGCAGTTCTTC. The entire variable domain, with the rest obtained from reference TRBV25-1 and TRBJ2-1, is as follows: EADIYQTPRYLVIGTGKKITLECSQTMGHDKMYWYQQDPGMELHLIHYSYGVNSTEKGDLSSESTVSRIRTEHFPLTLESARPSHTSQYLCASTDRVYNEQFFGPGTRLTVL.

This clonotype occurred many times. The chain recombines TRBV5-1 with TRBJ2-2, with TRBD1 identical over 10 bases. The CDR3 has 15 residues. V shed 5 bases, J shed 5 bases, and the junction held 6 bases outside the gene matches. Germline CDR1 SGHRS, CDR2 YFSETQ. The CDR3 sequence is CASSPLDRGTGELFF. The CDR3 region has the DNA TGCGCCAGCAGTCCACTGGACAGGGGGACCGGGGAGCTGTTTTTT.

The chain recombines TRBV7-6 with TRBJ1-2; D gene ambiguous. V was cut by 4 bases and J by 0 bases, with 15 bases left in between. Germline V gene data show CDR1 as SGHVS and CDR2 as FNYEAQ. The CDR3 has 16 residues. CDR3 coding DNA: TGTGCCAGCAGCTCGGAAACCGGGATATCTAACTATGGCTACACCTTC. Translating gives CASSSETGISNYGYTF.

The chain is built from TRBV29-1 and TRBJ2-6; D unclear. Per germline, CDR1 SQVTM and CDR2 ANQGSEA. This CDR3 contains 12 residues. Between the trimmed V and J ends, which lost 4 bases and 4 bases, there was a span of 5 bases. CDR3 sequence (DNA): TGCAGCGTTGTAGAGGGGGCCAACGTCCTGACTTTC. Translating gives CSVVEGANVLTF.

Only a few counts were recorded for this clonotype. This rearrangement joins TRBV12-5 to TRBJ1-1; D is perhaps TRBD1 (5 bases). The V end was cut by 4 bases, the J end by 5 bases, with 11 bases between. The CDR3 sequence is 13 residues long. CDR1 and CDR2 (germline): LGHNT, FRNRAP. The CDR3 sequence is CASGSGASTEAFF. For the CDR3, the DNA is TGTGCTAGTGGTTCTGGGGCGAGTACTGAAGCTTTCTTT.

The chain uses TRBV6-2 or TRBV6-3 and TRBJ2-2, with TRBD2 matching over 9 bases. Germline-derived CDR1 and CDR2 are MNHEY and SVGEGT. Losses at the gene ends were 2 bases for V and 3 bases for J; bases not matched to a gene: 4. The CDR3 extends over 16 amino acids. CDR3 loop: CASSYGLAGYTGELFF. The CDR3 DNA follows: TGTGCCAGCAGTTACGGCCTAGCGGGATACACCGGGGAGCTGTTTTTT.

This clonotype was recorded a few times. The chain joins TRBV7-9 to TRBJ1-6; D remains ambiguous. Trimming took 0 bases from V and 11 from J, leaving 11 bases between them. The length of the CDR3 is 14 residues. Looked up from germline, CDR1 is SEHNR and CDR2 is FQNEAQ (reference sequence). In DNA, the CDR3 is TGTGCCAGCAGCTTAGCGGGGAAAGCTACACCCCTCCACTTT. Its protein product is CASSLAGKATPLHF.

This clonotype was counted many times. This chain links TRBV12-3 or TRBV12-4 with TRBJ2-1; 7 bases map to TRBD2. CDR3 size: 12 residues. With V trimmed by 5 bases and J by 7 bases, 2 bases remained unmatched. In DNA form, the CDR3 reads TGTGCCAGCAGTCGGGGGGTGAATGAGCAGTTCTTC. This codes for CASSRGVNEQFF.

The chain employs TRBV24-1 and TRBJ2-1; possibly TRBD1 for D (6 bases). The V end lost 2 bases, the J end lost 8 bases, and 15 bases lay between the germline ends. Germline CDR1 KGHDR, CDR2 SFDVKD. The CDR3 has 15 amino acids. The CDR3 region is CATSDWYRDGDEQFF. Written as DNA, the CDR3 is TGTGCCACCAGTGATTGGTACAGGGATGGCGATGAGCAGTTCTTC.

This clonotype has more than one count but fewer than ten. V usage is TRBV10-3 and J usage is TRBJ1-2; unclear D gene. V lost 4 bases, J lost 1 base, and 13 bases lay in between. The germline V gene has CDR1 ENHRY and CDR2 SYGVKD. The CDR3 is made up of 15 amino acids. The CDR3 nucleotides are TGTGCCATCAGTGCGGAGGAAACCCATAACTATGGCTACACCTTC. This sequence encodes CAISAEETHNYGYTF.

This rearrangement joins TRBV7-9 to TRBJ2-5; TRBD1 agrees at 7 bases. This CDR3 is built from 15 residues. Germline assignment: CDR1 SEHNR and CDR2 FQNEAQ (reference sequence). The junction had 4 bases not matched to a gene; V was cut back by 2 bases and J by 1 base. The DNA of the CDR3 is TGTGCCAGCAGCTTAAGACGGGACAGCCAAGAGACCCAGTACTTC. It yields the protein CASSLRRDSQETQYF.

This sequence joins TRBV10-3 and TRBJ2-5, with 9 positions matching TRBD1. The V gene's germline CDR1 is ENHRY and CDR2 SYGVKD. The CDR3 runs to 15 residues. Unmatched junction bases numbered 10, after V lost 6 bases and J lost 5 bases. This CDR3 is CAISLQGANRETQYF. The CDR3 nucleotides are TGTGCCATCAGCCTACAGGGGGCGAACAGGGAGACCCAGTACTTC.

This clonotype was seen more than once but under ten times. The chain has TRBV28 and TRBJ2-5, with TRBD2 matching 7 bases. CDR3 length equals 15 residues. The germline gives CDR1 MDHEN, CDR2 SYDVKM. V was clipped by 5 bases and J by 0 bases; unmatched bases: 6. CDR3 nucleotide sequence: TGTGCCAGCAGTCCACTTGGGAGGGACCAAGAGACCCAGTACTTC. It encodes CASSPLGRDQETQYF.